A selection of T cell receptor beta chains follows, all from one sample in a study of radiation and T cells in renal cell carcinoma. Produced via immunoSEQ multiplex PCR; TCRdb's table is partial and in-frame only. The data show 15,000 to 20,000 clones, with over 50% seen just once and approximately 30% held by the top ten. Sequences were derived from tumor tissue, sampled from a patient whose treatment was nephrectomy without radiotherapy. The receptors shown here come from a man between 45 and 60 years old with renal cell carcinoma. CDR3s include the opening cysteine and the closing phenylalanine or tryptophan. D genes are given only for firm matches. For some rows the clone size is stated as once, few or many, or as a class when expanded; others skip it.

TRBV5-5	TRBJ1-4	13	medium-sized	-	TGTGCCAGCCGCCGGGGTATCAATGAAAAACTGTTTTTT	CASRRGINEKLFF
TRBV10-3	TRBJ1-2	15	-	-	TGTGCCATCAGTGAGTCCTGGGCCGCAAGCCCTGGCTACACCTTC	CAISESWAASPGYTF
TRBV15	TRBJ1-4	16	-	TRBD1	TGTGCCACCAGCAGAGAGACAGGGATGATTAATGAAAAACTGTTTTTT	CATSRETGMINEKLFF
TRBV9	TRBJ1-1	14	-	TRBD1	TGTGCCAGCAGCTGGGGGACAGGGAGCACTGAAGCTTTCTTT	CASSWGTGSTEAFF
TRBV18	TRBJ1-6	11	many	-	TGTGCCAGCTCCCGCGGGGACCCCCTCCACTTT	CASSRGDPLHF
TRBV21-1	TRBJ2-7	16	-	-	TGTGCCAGCATCTGGGGAGCAGGGAGGTTCACCTACGAGCAGTACTTC	CASIWGAGRFTYEQYF
TRBV30	TRBJ2-7	14	-	TRBD1	TGTGCCTGGAGTAGGGACAGGGGTTCCTACGAGCAGTACTTC	CAWSRDRGSYEQYF
TRBV7-2	TRBJ1-3	16	-	TRBD1	TGTGCCAGCAGCGCGGGACAGCCCGTCTCTGGAAACACCATATATTTT	CASSAGQPVSGNTIYF
TRBV25-1	TRBJ2-6	18	-	-	TGTGCCAGCAGTGAAGGGTGGGCCCAAGTCTCTGGGGCCAACGTCCTGACTTTC	CASSEGWAQVSGANVLTF
TRBV15	TRBJ1-5	15	-	-	TGTGCCACCAGCAGAGGGACGCCAAGCAATCAGCCCCAGCATTTT	CATSRGTPSNQPQHF
TRBV28	TRBJ2-2	12	-	-	TGTGCCAGCAGGACGGGAACCGGGGAGCTGTTTTTT	CASRTGTGELFF
TRBV30	TRBJ1-4	14	once	TRBD1	TGTGGGGGCAAAGGGGGCGCGACTAATGAAAAACTGTTTTTT	CGGKGGATNEKLFF